A single sample gave rise to the 13 T cell receptor beta chains below, sequenced in a study of cytomegalovirus exposure and HLA in healthy donors. A multiplex PCR was run with 60 Vbeta primers and 13 Jbeta primers. Profiled with immunoSEQ multiplex PCR; TCRdb holds only in-frame clones, not every one. The top ten hold 2% to 3% of the sample, which has nearly 110,000 clones, about four fifths seen once. Sequenced sample: PBMCs. Every receptor here comes from a man aged 25-40 years in good health and CMV-seropositive.

This chain connects TRBV23-1 to TRBJ2-3; D ambiguous. TRBV23-1 is placed among ORFs of uncertain function. The ends were cut back, 0 bases at V and 0 bases at J, with 10 bases in the middle. This CDR3 has 16 amino acids. The CDR3 sequence is CASSQSARGSTDTQYF. The CDR3, as DNA: TGCGCCAGCAGTCAATCAGCGCGCGGTAGCACAGATACGCAGTATTTT.

The chain employs TRBV27 and TRBJ1-4, with D possibly TRBD1 on 6 matching bases. CDR3 length equals 14 residues. V gave up 4 bases and J gave up 3 bases, with 9 bases separating them. From germline, CDR1 is MNHEY and CDR2 SMNVEV (reference sequence). The CDR3 DNA reads as TGTGCCAGCAGTTCAGACAGGTCTAATGAAAAACTGTTTTTT. This encodes CASSSDRSNEKLFF.

The J gene is TRBJ2-7, the V gene TRBV9; TRBD1 might be the D (6 bases). The germline CDR1 and CDR2 sequences are SGDLS and YYNGEE. V was trimmed by 6 bases and J by 2 bases, leaving 18 bases between them. The CDR3 totals 15 residues. The CDR3 loop reads CASIAEDRLTYEQYF. CDR3 in DNA: TGTGCCAGCATCGCAGAGGACAGACTTACCTACGAGCAGTACTTC.

The gene calls are TRBV19 and TRBJ2-7; no reliable D call. V was shortened by 10 bases and J by 5 bases, with 9 bases between the two germline ends. The CDR3 length is 10 residues. CDR1 LNHDA and CDR2 SQIVND come from the germline V gene (reference sequence). Here the CDR3 DNA reads TGTGCCACCTGGGCTAACGAGCAGTACTTC. Translated, it gives CATWANEQYF.

The chain links TRBV19 to TRBJ1-5; D is unclear. CDR3 length equals 12 residues. CDR1 is LNHDA and CDR2 is SQIVND in the germline V gene (reference sequence). Between the trimmed V and J ends, which lost 1 base and 5 bases, there was a span of 3 bases. The CDR3 sequence is CASSIADQPQHF. The DNA of the CDR3 is TGTGCCAGTAGTATAGCTGATCAGCCCCAGCATTTT.

V and J are TRBV6-6 and TRBJ2-2; TRBD1 is a possible D gene (7 bases). The length of the CDR3 is 14 residues. V lost 6 bases to trimming and J lost 6 bases, with 14 bases between them. CDR1 and CDR2 (germline): MNHNY, SVGAGI (reference sequence). The CDR3 DNA sequence: TGTGCCAGCAGCGGAGCAGGGGGGTCCGGGGAGCTGTTTTTT. Residues: CASSGAGGSGELFF.

This sequence joins TRBV6-5 and TRBJ2-3, with 8 positions matching TRBD1. CDR3 length: 15 residues. Trimming removed 5 bases from V and 5 bases from J; junction bases left unmatched: 9. Germline V gene sequence: CDR1 MNHEY, CDR2 SVGAGI. The CDR3 region has the DNA TGTGCCAGCAGTGGGTCGGACAGGGTACTAGATACGCAGTATTTT. This sequence encodes CASSGSDRVLDTQYF.

This chain joins TRBV9 and TRBJ2-1; TRBD1 aligns across 8 bases. The germline V gene encodes CDR1 SGDLS and CDR2 YYNGEE. Trimming at V came to 3 bases and at J to 9 bases, leaving 8 bases not matched to a gene. The CDR3 is 14 amino acids. The CDR3 DNA reads TGTGCCAGCAGCGCCGGGGACAGGTGGGGTGAGCAGTTCTTC. Translated, it gives CASSAGDRWGEQFF.

This clone was seen once. This chain connects TRBV5-1 to TRBJ1-1; 11 bases agree with TRBD1. The trim removed 3 bases at V and 5 bases at J, leaving 6 bases unmatched. The germline V gene has CDR1 SGHRS and CDR2 YFSETQ. The CDR3 is 15 residues long. The CDR3 loop reads CASSWDRGDYTEAFF. Written as DNA, the CDR3 is TGCGCCAGCAGCTGGGACAGGGGGGATTATACTGAAGCTTTCTTT.

The chain links TRBV28 to TRBJ2-1; 9 nucleotides align to TRBD1. V lost 5 bases to trimming and J lost 8 bases; unmatched junction nucleotides: 13. The germline CDR1 and CDR2 sequences are MDHEN and SYDVKM. The CDR3 sequence is 16 residues long. CDR3 bases: TGTGCCAGCAGTCCCGGGACAGGGAGGCTTGTGCATGAGCAGTTCTTC. This sequence encodes CASSPGTGRLVHEQFF.

Details on this clone: This same CDR3 is encoded by further DNA sequences in the sample. The rearrangement joins TRBV5-6 to TRBJ1-5, with D hard to call. Looked up from germline, CDR1 is SGHDT and CDR2 is YYEEEE. The CDR3 is made up of 13 amino acids. V was clipped by 3 bases and J by 6 bases, with 10 bases between them. In DNA form, the CDR3 reads TGTGCCAGCAGCTCAGGATATAGTCAGCCCCAGCATTTT. Protein: CASSSGYSQPQHF.

V gene TRBV6-5 combines with J gene TRBJ2-5, with TRBD1 matching 8 bases. CDR3 length: 15 amino acids. The J segment lost 2 bases and the V segment lost 4 bases, leaving 6 bases of the junction unmatched. From germline, CDR1 is MNHEY and CDR2 SVGAGI. The CDR3, as DNA: TGTGCCAGCAGTTCGGGGACAGGCCGGCAAGAGACCCAGTACTTC. Translating gives CASSSGTGRQETQYF.

The V call is TRBV18, the J call TRBJ1-2, with 12 bases lining up with TRBD1. From germline, CDR1 is KGHSH and CDR2 LQKENI. The CDR3 is 17 residues long. V shed 0 bases, J shed 4 bases, and the junction held 6 bases outside the gene matches. CDR3 region: CASSPPLGTGGAYGYTF. CDR3 DNA sequence: TGTGCCAGCTCACCACCGTTGGGGACAGGGGGCGCCTATGGCTACACCTTC.